What follows is one T cell receptor (beta chain) and its context. Measured with immunoSEQ multiplex PCR; TCRdb has only the in-frame clones, and not every one. Of about 1,900,000 clones detected, roughly 94% appear once; the ten largest clones hold 1.2%. CD8 cells regarded as naive lacked CD45RO, were positively chosen for CCR7, and omitted terminally differentiated effector memory CD45RA+ cells. These data are taken from a study of shared clonotypes between healthy human individuals. Study overall: Donors were two women and three men aged 18 to 49.

There are 16 residues in the CDR3. In germline, CDR1 is LNHNV, CDR2 YYDKDF (reference sequence). Trimming left V 0 bases short and J 7 bases short, with 18 bases between. This sequence was found in a man in his late teens or twenties in good health. Sequencing used naive CD8+ T cells sorted from blood. The chain joins TRBV15 to TRBJ1-2, with D uncertain. The CDR3 DNA sequence: TGTGCCACCAGCAGAGACCCCGAGTATGGGGTCATTGGCTACACCTTC. This encodes CATSRDPEYGVIGYTF.